The present T cell receptor beta chain was sequenced within a study of T cell responses to AZD1222 COVID-19 vaccine. TCRdb's copy holds only in-frame clones and misses some; the assay was immunoSEQ multiplex PCR. The sample holds about 78,000 clones; 70% to 85% are singletons and the top ten take about 3.1%. The germline V gene has CDR1 LNHDA and CDR2 SQIVND (reference sequence). The V end was cut by 3 bases, the J end by 12 bases, with 11 bases between. The CDR3 is made up of 12 amino acids. Study outcomes and limitations: Repertoires were obtained only post-peak T cell response.

This clone showed up just a few times. The antigen is unknown. The rearrangement joins TRBV19 to TRBJ1-4; a weak D match, TRBD1 (5 bases). The sample here was peripheral blood, taken on day 0 of AZD1222 vaccination. This receptor was obtained from an adult in good health. The CDR3: CASSIAAGQLFF. CDR3 coding DNA: TGTGCCAGTAGTATTGCGGCAGGGCAACTGTTTTTT.